Below are 26 T cell receptor beta chains sequenced from a single sample in a study of technical replicates of blood from four donors. Some clones are missing from TCRdb's copy, which holds only in-frame ones; the method was immunoSEQ multiplex PCR. The sample consists of approximately 69,000 clones, just under 97% of them appearing once. Material for sequencing was T cells isolated from PBMCs. The receptor source for this set is a human donor in good health.

The V call is TRBV5-4, the J call TRBJ2-7, with D perhaps matching TRBD2 (6 bases). V lost 4 bases and J lost 4, with 18 bases in between. Germline CDR1 reads SGHNT; CDR2 reads YYREEE (reference sequence). CDR3 length: 15 residues. The CDR3 protein is CASSPGLSLRYEQYF. The CDR3 DNA follows: TGTGCCAGCAGCCCGGGACTTTCCCTGCGTTACGAGCAGTACTTC.

This chain joins TRBV10-3 and TRBJ2-7; TRBD1 might be the D (5 bases). V lost 4 bases and J lost 2, with 9 bases in between. CDR1 is ENHRY, CDR2 SYGVKD, per germline. This CDR3 has 13 residues. CDR3 in amino acids: CAISGGGTYEQYF. CDR3 nucleotides: TGTGCCATCAGTGGGGGCGGAACCTACGAGCAGTACTTC.

The chain is built from TRBV29-1 and TRBJ1-2; D is possibly TRBD1 (6 bases). This CDR3 has 13 residues. V was cut by 7 bases and J by 5 bases, with 17 bases left in between. In germline, CDR1 is SQVTM, CDR2 ANQGSEA. DNA of the CDR3: TGCAGCGCAATGGCACAGGGATTTTATGGCTACACCTTC. Amino acid sequence: CSAMAQGFYGYTF.

This chain joins TRBV28 and TRBJ2-5; maybe TRBD2 (5 bases). V was shortened by 8 bases and J by 5 bases, with 12 bases between the two germline ends. Germline V gene lookup returns CDR1 MDHEN and CDR2 SYDVKM. The CDR3 has 12 residues. As DNA, the CDR3 is TGTGCCAGCCGAACGGGGTGGGAGACCCAGTACTTC. This encodes CASRTGWETQYF.

CDR3 sequence: CASSYGQSGSGYTF. CDR3 DNA sequence: TGTGCCAGCAGTTACGGGCAGTCGGGAAGTGGCTACACCTTC. The chain combines TRBV6-5 with TRBJ1-2; D is unresolved. This CDR3 has 14 amino acids. V was pared by 2 bases and J by 7 bases, with 14 bases between. Germline-derived CDR1 and CDR2 are MNHEY and SVGAGI.

This chain links TRBV5-4 with TRBJ2-7; D unclear. The germline CDR1 and CDR2 sequences are SGHNT and YYREEE (reference sequence). The V end was cut by 2 bases, the J end by 5 bases, with 8 bases between. This CDR3 region has 12 residues. The CDR3: CASSFRSDEQYF. The CDR3 DNA reads TGTGCCAGCAGCTTCCGCAGTGACGAGCAGTACTTC.

This rearrangement joins TRBV6-1 to TRBJ1-4, with D possibly matching TRBD1 (5 bases). The germline V gene encodes CDR1 MNHNS and CDR2 SASEGT. V shed 8 bases and J shed 4 bases, with 8 bases lying between them. This CDR3 spans 12 amino acids. CDR3 sequence (DNA): TGTGCCAGCGGGGGACTTAATGAAAAACTGTTTTTT. Translation: CASGGLNEKLFF.

The rearrangement links TRBV30 to TRBJ1-1, with 8 positions matching TRBD1. The junction had 4 bases not matched to a gene; V was cut back by 1 base and J by 3 bases. In germline, CDR1 is GTSNPN, CDR2 SVGIG (reference sequence). CDR3 length equals 14 residues. CDR3 sequence (DNA): TGTGCCTGGAGTGACAGGGGGGACGACACTGAAGCTTTCTTT. As protein: CAWSDRGDDTEAFF.

The V and J genes are TRBV7-9 and TRBJ2-7, with TRBD1 identical over 7 bases. CDR1 is SEHNR and CDR2 is FQNEAQ in the germline V gene (reference sequence). The CDR3 totals 16 residues. The V gene end was trimmed by 1 base and the J gene end by 0 bases; junction bases not matched to a gene: 6. CDR3 sequence: CASSLVTDRDSYEQYF. The DNA of the CDR3 is TGTGCCAGCAGCTTAGTAACCGACAGGGACTCCTACGAGCAGTACTTC.

V and J are TRBV18 and TRBJ2-2; D is possibly TRBD2 (6 bases). The ends were cut back, 2 bases at V and 2 bases at J, with 12 bases in the middle. The CDR3 spans 16 residues. Germline V gene data show CDR1 as KGHSH and CDR2 as LQKENI. The CDR3 protein is CASSPSSGVNTGELFF. The DNA of the CDR3 is TGTGCCAGCTCACCAAGCTCGGGGGTAAACACCGGGGAGCTGTTTTTT.

The rearrangement uses TRBV19 and TRBJ2-3, with TRBD2 matching 11 bases. The germline gives CDR1 LNHDA, CDR2 SQIVND (reference sequence). CDR3 length equals 17 residues. V lost 4 bases and J lost 2; bases outside the gene matches: 8. Here the CDR3 reads CASSRGVAGGTTDTQYF. Here the CDR3 DNA reads TGTGCCAGTAGTAGGGGAGTAGCGGGGGGGACCACAGATACGCAGTATTTT.

The chain has TRBV5-8 and TRBJ1-2; TRBD1 matches at 7 bases. The CDR3 is 13 amino acids. The germline gives CDR1 SGHTS, CDR2 YDEGEE. V shed 5 bases and J 4 bases; nucleotides not matched to a gene: 5. Written as DNA, the CDR3 is TGTGCCAGCAGGGCGGGACAGAGCTATGGCTACACCTTC. It encodes CASRAGQSYGYTF.

This rearrangement joins TRBV5-8 to TRBJ1-5; 9 positions agree with TRBD1. Germline-derived CDR1 and CDR2 are SGHTS and YDEGEE. J gave up 8 bases and V 0 bases, and 6 bases lay outside the gene matches. The CDR3 extends over 15 amino acids. The CDR3 region is CASSLGTGGKEPQHF. The CDR3 DNA is TGTGCCAGCAGCTTGGGTACAGGGGGCAAAGAGCCCCAGCATTTT.

The gene calls are TRBV4-1 and TRBJ2-7; TRBD1 might be the D (7 bases). The CDR3 totals 15 residues. The V end was cut by 7 bases, the J end by 2 bases, with 18 bases between. In germline, CDR1 is MGHRA, CDR2 YSYEKL. The CDR3 protein is CASTPTRDRAYEQYF. The CDR3 bases are TGCGCCAGCACCCCGACGCGGGACAGAGCCTACGAGCAGTACTTC.

The chain combines TRBV2 with TRBJ2-7; 9 bases line up with TRBD1. Germline assignment: CDR1 SNHLY and CDR2 FYNNEI. V trimming: 8 bases; J trimming: 6 bases; junction bases outside the gene matches: 5. The CDR3 consists of 12 residues. Written as DNA, the CDR3 is TGTGCCAGCCGCGGGACAGGGCCCGAGCAGTACTTC. Amino acid sequence: CASRGTGPEQYF.

The chain uses TRBV2 and TRBJ1-1; 7 nucleotides agree with TRBD1. The CDR3 length is 12 residues. The germline CDR1 and CDR2 sequences are SNHLY and FYNNEI. The V segment lost 8 bases and the J segment 0 bases; nucleotides outside the gene matches: 0. In DNA, the CDR3 is TGTGCCAGCGACAGGGTGAACACTGAAGCTTTCTTT. Its protein is CASDRVNTEAFF.

The chain uses TRBV9 and TRBJ1-2; D is perhaps TRBD1 (5 bases). Germline V gives CDR1 SGDLS, CDR2 YYNGEE. The CDR3 has 16 residues. V was cut by 0 bases and J by 4 bases, with 16 bases left in between. CDR3 residues: CASSVDGGALPYGYTF. In DNA form, the CDR3 reads TGTGCCAGCAGCGTAGATGGAGGGGCGCTCCCCTATGGCTACACCTTC.

The CDR3 DNA is TGTGCCAGCAGCGTAGCCCCCAGAGGCTATGGCTACACCTTC. Protein: CASSVAPRGYGYTF. The chain recombines TRBV9 with TRBJ1-2; D remains ambiguous. Deletions cut 0 bases from V and 4 bases from J, with 10 bases between. CDR3 size: 14 residues. The germline V gene has CDR1 SGDLS and CDR2 YYNGEE.

The V and J genes are TRBV7-9 and TRBJ1-1; tentative D call: TRBD1 (5 bases). Germline V gene sequence: CDR1 SEHNR, CDR2 FQNEAQ (reference sequence). The germline V and J ends were trimmed by 2 bases and 2 bases, with 12 bases remaining between them. CDR3 length: 15 residues. As DNA, the CDR3 is TGTGCCAGCAGCTTAAGGGGAGGCGATAACACTGAAGCTTTCTTT. It specifies CASSLRGGDNTEAFF.

V and J are TRBV5-1 and TRBJ1-2; TRBD1 is a possible D gene (6 bases). Trimming stripped 0 bases from V and 4 bases from J, with 22 bases between. The germline V gene has CDR1 SGHRS and CDR2 YFSETQ. The CDR3 sequence is 18 residues long. The CDR3 DNA follows: TGCGCCAGCAGCTTGGGGACAGCACTATATTACCAGACCTATGGCTACACCTTC. Translation: CASSLGTALYYQTYGYTF.

The rearrangement links TRBV11-2 to TRBJ2-3; no clear D. Germline-derived CDR1 and CDR2 are SGHAT and FQNNGV. This CDR3 spans 13 amino acids. Trimming pared 5 bases from V and 1 base from J, leaving 7 bases between. DNA of the CDR3: TGTGCCAGCAGCCCCACAGGCACAGATACGCAGTATTTT. Translating it yields CASSPTGTDTQYF.

The chain recombines TRBV30 with TRBJ1-4; D gene ambiguous. The CDR3 length is 11 residues. Germline values: CDR1 GTSNPN, CDR2 SVGIG (reference sequence). Trimming pared 0 bases from V and 7 bases from J, leaving 3 bases between. The CDR3 sequence is CAWSVGEKLFF. For the CDR3, the DNA is TGTGCCTGGAGTGTCGGTGAAAAACTGTTTTTT.

The chain combines TRBV5-6 with TRBJ1-3; D unclear. Germline CDR1 is SGHDT and CDR2 is YYEEEE. The CDR3 runs to 18 residues. Trimming stripped 6 bases from V and 0 bases from J, with 22 bases between. CDR3 nucleotides: TGTGCCAGCACCTTCTGGGAGGGAGCACTTTTCTCTGGAAACACCATATATTTT. Amino acid sequence: CASTFWEGALFSGNTIYF.

The chain links TRBV5-1 to TRBJ1-6; 8 bases are a match to TRBD1. The ends lost 4 bases at V and 8 bases at J; junction bases unmatched: 5. The CDR3 runs 14 residues. Germline V CDR1 and CDR2: SGHRS, YFSETQ. Here the CDR3 reads CASSEDRVDSPLHF. Written as DNA, the CDR3 is TGCGCCAGCAGCGAGGACAGGGTAGATTCACCCCTCCACTTT.

This chain uses TRBV21-1 with TRBJ2-7; the table's D call TRBD1 went unverified against the DNA. TRBV21-1 is a pseudogene locus. CDR3 size: 16 residues. Here the CDR3 DNA reads TGTGCCAGCAGCAGAGAGGATAGGACAGGACCCTACGAGCAGTACTTC. It codes for CASSREDRTGPYEQYF.

The chain uses TRBV5-8 and TRBJ1-4; tentative D call: TRBD1 (5 bases). With 0 bases removed from V and 4 bases from J, the gap between germline ends came to 10 bases. The CDR3 extends over 15 amino acids. CDR1 and CDR2 (germline): SGHTS, YDEGEE. The DNA of the CDR3 is TGTGCCAGCAGCTTGGCAGGGATAGGTAATGAAAAACTGTTTTTT. This sequence encodes CASSLAGIGNEKLFF.